This T cell receptor (beta chain) derives from a study of T-cell reconstitution after alpha-beta-depleted transplantation in children. Unique molecular identifiers were incorporated during preparation of the TCRbeta library. TCRdb reprocessed the PCR reads with MiXCR, giving one entry per CDR3 protein. The table records about 980,000 distinct CDR3 sequences, roughly 29% of them present only once. CDR3 size: 16 residues. Germline values: CDR1 KGHSH, CDR2 LQKENI. V was clipped by 4 bases and J by 4 bases, with 20 bases between them. The input for sequencing was PBMCs, mostly from graft donor cells, taken 360 days after TCRalphabeta/CD19-depleted stem cell transplant. The gene calls are TRBV18 and TRBJ2-7; perhaps TRBD1 as D (6 bases). This TCR was recovered from a boy less than two years old who had a stem cell transplant for SCID, so the T cells may come from the graft donor. In nucleotides, the CDR3 is TGTGCCAGCTCACGCCGAAGTCCGCACAGGGAGTACGAGCAGTACTTC. This encodes CASSRRSPHREYEQYF.